The table lists the clone carrying this TCR beta chain with a few counts. This CDR3 comprises 15 residues. Trimming removed 7 bases from V and 2 bases from J, with 20 bases in between. The germline gives CDR1 DFQATT, CDR2 SNEGSKA (reference sequence). In TCRdb, the RT-PCR reads were re-called with MiXCR into one record per CDR3 protein. Of approximately 720,000 distinct CDR3 sequences listed, 12% to 15% are singletons. Sequenced sample: memory CD4+ T cells from blood. The chain carries TRBV20-1 and TRBJ2-5; D is possibly TRBD2 (7 bases). The clonotype comes from a female donor in good health, serving as a healthy control. The DNA of the CDR3 is TGCAGTGGGGGCCGGGGGGCCGCCACTCAAGAGACCCAGTACTTC. This encodes CSGGRGAATQETQYF.